The clone carrying this TCR beta chain was seen a handful of times. Its antigen is not known. The data are from a study of response to subunit inactivated influenza vaccine. TCRdb independently ran MiXCR on the RT-PCR reads; one entry per CDR3 protein. The sample records around 530,000 distinct CDR3 sequences, approximately 15% being singletons. Whole-study results and caveats: New T cells are recruited in small numbers by each seasonal influenza vaccination, according to the authors' suggestion.

Germline lookup yields CDR1 SGHRS and CDR2 YFSETQ. CDR3 length equals 13 residues. V gave up 7 bases and J gave up 0 bases, with 10 bases separating them. This receptor was identified in a man aged 50-75 years who received an inactivated influenza vaccine. The input for sequencing was CD4+ T cells sorted from PBMCs, taken less than 30 months after vaccination. V gene TRBV5-1 combines with J gene TRBJ1-1; D not resolved. The CDR3 reads CASGRNMNTEAFF. In nucleotides, the CDR3 is TGCGCCAGCGGACGGAACATGAACACTGAAGCTTTCTTT.